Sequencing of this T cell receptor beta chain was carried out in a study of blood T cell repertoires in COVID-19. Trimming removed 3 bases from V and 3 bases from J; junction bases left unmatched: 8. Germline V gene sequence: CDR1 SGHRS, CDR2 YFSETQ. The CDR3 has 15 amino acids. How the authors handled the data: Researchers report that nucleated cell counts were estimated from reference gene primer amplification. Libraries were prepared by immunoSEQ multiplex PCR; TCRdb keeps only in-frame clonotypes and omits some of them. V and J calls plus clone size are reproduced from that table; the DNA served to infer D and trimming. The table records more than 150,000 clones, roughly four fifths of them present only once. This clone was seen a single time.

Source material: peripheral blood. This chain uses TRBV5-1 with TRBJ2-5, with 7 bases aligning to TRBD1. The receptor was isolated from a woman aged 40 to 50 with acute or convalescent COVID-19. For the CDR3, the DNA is TGCGCCAGCAGCTCCGCCGGGACAGCGGAAGAGACCCAGTACTTC. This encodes CASSSAGTAEETQYF.